This T cell receptor (beta chain) was found in a study of cytomegalovirus exposure and HLA in healthy donors. Study at large: As an earlier analysis found, about 190 million T cells yielded about 120 million unique TCR beta sequences.

Whole-study findings and limits: Cytomegalovirus-associated TCR beta chains were listed, numbering 150 to 200. While the bulk of TCR sequences proved rare, some public TCRs turned up in many donors. Relative to the approximately 700-donor mean, N-insertions were reportedly fewer in an Asian-associated ancestry cluster in a later analysis.

The CDR3 totals 14 residues. Germline V CDR1 and CDR2: SQVTM, ANQGSEA. Trimming removed 6 bases at V and 5 bases at J, with 20 bases between. The study ran its PCR with 60 Vbeta and 13 Jbeta primers. Sequenced by immunoSEQ multiplex PCR; TCRdb stores in-frame clones only, minus some. The sample includes around 150,000 clones, 80% seen only once; the top ten take under 7.5%. With respect to this clone: Its specificity is not known.

The chain employs TRBV29-1 and TRBJ2-7, with D possibly matching TRBD2 (5 bases). This receptor was obtained from a man aged 40-55 years in good health and CMV-seropositive. Sequencing was performed on PBMCs. CDR3 in DNA: TGCAGCGTGGCTGAGGGAACGGCGTCCCACGAGCAGTACTTC. Translation: CSVAEGTASHEQYF.